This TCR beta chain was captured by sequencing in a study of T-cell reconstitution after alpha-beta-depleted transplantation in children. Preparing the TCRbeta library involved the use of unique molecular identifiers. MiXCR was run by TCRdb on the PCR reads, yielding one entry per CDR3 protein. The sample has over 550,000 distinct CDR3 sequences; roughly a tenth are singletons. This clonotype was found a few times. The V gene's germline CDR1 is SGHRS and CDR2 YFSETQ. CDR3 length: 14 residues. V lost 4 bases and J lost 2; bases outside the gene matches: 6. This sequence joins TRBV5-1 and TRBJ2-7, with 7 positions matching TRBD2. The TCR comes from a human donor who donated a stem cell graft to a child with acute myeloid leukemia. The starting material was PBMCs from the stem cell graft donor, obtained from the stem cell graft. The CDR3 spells CASSGTSATYEQYF. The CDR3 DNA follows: TGCGCCAGCAGCGGAACTAGCGCCACCTACGAGCAGTACTTC.